This T cell receptor (beta chain) was recorded in a study of OX40 agonist ivuxolimab in advanced cancers. Study-wide background: From about 23 to 85 years was the age range, with a mean of roughly 59 years, and over 70% were male. One patient with hepatocellular carcinoma and two with cutaneous melanoma, three in all, had partial responses.

Clones were read by immunoSEQ multiplex PCR, and TCRdb kept only the in-frame ones, dropping some. The sample shows fewer than 100,000 clones, 80% to 90% of them seen only once. Study-level results: Low normalized T-cell clonal expansion was additionally recorded for some nonresponders.

Researchers took blood at baseline, on cycle 4 day 1, and on cycle 7 day 1. This clone was seen once. Its antigen is unidentified. This specimen was CD4+ or CD8+ T cells sorted from blood, taken in a trial of the OX40 agonist ivuxolimab. The source is an adult with an advanced solid tumor such as melanoma, head and neck, liver or kidney cancer.

The CDR3, as DNA: TGTGCCAGCAGCGCAGCCGCGGGGGGAGATACGCAGTATTTT. Its translation is CASSAAAGGDTQYF. The rearrangement uses TRBV9 and TRBJ2-3; TRBD2 aligns across 8 bases. Germline values: CDR1 SGDLS, CDR2 YYNGEE. Germline trimming cut 3 bases from V and 5 bases from J; bases unmatched to any gene: 5. This CDR3 comprises 14 residues.